A single sample gave rise to the 21 T cell receptor beta chains below, sequenced in a study of Tregs in tolerant kidney transplant recipients. Only in-frame clones appear in the TCRdb table, and some are missing; sequencing was by immunoSEQ multiplex PCR. This sample's table has approximately 52,000 clones. This specimen consisted of CD4+ T cells from blood, obtained before the transplant. Receptors were obtained from a human donor who received a combined kidney and bone marrow transplant.

For this clone: Sequencing ends 3 residues short of the CDR3 end; the germline J gene provides the rest. This sequence joins TRBV30 and TRBJ2-5, with D maybe TRBD1 (5 bases). CDR3 length equals 14 residues. CDR1 is GTSNPN, CDR2 SVGIG, per germline (reference sequence). V dropped 2 bases and J dropped 1 base, with 11 bases sitting between them. Incomplete CDR3 DNA: TGTGCCTGGAGTCCAGGGCAGGGCCAAGAGACC. Its protein product is CAWSPGQGQET. The full-length CDR3 reads as CAWSPGQGQETQYF.

With regard to this clone: Coverage ceases 3 residues before the CDR3 finishes, and the germline J gene fills in the end. The genes are TRBV18 and TRBJ2-7, with 10 positions matching TRBD2. The germline CDR1 and CDR2 sequences are KGHSH and LQKENI. The length of the CDR3 is 15 residues. The V segment lost 6 bases and the J segment 2 bases; nucleotides outside the gene matches: 7. This chain's CDR3 is CASSVQGLAAYEQYF. The CDR3 DNA, read in part, is TGTGCCAGCTCCGTGCAAGGACTAGCGGCCTACGAG.

Concerning this clone: With the read ending 3 residues before the CDR3 end, the germline J gene is used to fill in that end. This chain joins TRBV6-1 and TRBJ2-3; 8 positions agree with TRBD1. After removal of 3 bases from V and 6 bases from J, the junction contained 8 bases not matched to a gene. The CDR3 spans 15 residues. Germline V gives CDR1 MNHNS, CDR2 SASEGT. The CDR3 spells CASSDNGQGVDTQYF. The sequenced part of the CDR3 DNA is TGTGCCAGCAGTGACAATGGACAGGGAGTGGATACG.

In the case of this clone: The sequence runs out 3 residues before the end of the CDR3; the remainder is reconstructed from the germline J gene. V and J are TRBV6-1 and TRBJ1-4; 8 bases fit TRBD1. This CDR3 spans 14 amino acids. Germline loops: CDR1 MNHNS, CDR2 SASEGT. Trimming at V came to 4 bases and at J to 4 bases, leaving 2 bases not matched to a gene. CDR3: CASSGTGLNEKLFF. The CDR3 bases that were read are TGTGCCAGCAGTGGGACAGGGCTTAATGAAAAA.

For this clone: Coverage ceases 3 residues before the CDR3 finishes, and the germline J gene fills in the end. The chain carries TRBV7-2 and TRBJ1-3; D ambiguous. Germline CDR1 reads SGHTA; CDR2 reads FQGNSA. This CDR3 region has 15 residues. With 5 bases removed from V and 2 bases from J, the gap between germline ends came to 13 bases. The sequenced part of the CDR3 DNA is TGTGCCAGCAGCCGGGAGGCGGGCCCTGGAAACACC. It yields the protein CASSREAGPGNT. The full CDR3 protein is CASSREAGPGNTIYF.

Concerning this clone itself: Read coverage stops 3 residues before the CDR3 terminus; the germline J gene supplies the remainder. The V gene is TRBV19, the J gene TRBJ2-7; tentative D call: TRBD2 (6 bases). Germline CDR1 LNHDA, CDR2 SQIVND (reference sequence). V was trimmed by 5 bases and J by 0 bases, leaving 14 bases between them. The CDR3 totals 15 residues. The sequenced CDR3 bases are TGTGCCAGTAGTGTATCTAGCGAGATCTCCTACGAG. The encoded protein is CASSVSSEISYE. The entire CDR3 protein reads CASSVSSEISYEQYF.

A word on this clone: The sequenced fragment ends 3 residues before the CDR3 boundary, so the rest is inferred from the germline J gene. The chain carries TRBV19 and TRBJ1-2; 10 nucleotides line up with TRBD1. Germline CDR1 LNHDA, CDR2 SQIVND (reference sequence). The CDR3 covers 14 residues. J lost 5 bases, V lost 4 bases, and 4 bases had no gene match. The sequenced part of the CDR3 DNA is TGTGCCAGTAGTAGCTCGGACAGGGGGTATGGC. This sequence encodes CASSSSDRGYG. The full CDR3 protein reads CASSSSDRGYGYTF.

Turning to this clone: The CDR3 goes on 3 residues after the read ends, and that part is filled in from the germline J gene. This CDR3 is also generated by other DNA sequences in the sample. The chain recombines TRBV30 with TRBJ1-1; TRBD1 matches at 9 bases. V trimming: 0 bases; J trimming: 5 bases; junction bases outside the gene matches: 1. The V gene's germline CDR1 is GTSNPN and CDR2 SVGIG (reference sequence). The CDR3 is 13 amino acids. The CDR3 protein is CAWSVTGGTEAFF. CDR3 DNA (partial): TGTGCCTGGAGTGTGACAGGGGGTACTGAA.

Details on this clone: The read gets to within 3 residues of the CDR3 end, and the germline J gene fills in the rest. The chain uses TRBV7-6 and TRBJ2-5; 7 nucleotides match TRBD2. The junction had 7 bases not matched to a gene; V was cut back by 5 bases and J by 7 bases. The germline V gene has CDR1 SGHVS and CDR2 FNYEAQ. This CDR3 region has 13 residues. The covered CDR3 bases are TGTGCCAGCAGCGAGACTAGCCCCCCGACC. This gives the protein CASSETSPPT. The whole CDR3 reads CASSETSPPTQYF.

Comment on this clone: Coverage ceases 3 residues before the CDR3 finishes, and the germline J gene fills in the end. This rearrangement joins TRBV5-1 to TRBJ2-5; D is ambiguous. Germline CDR1 reads SGHRS; CDR2 reads YFSETQ. Trimming stripped 4 bases from V and 4 bases from J, with 8 bases between. This CDR3 contains 12 residues. The CDR3 is CASSPKGETQYF. CDR3 bases read: TGCGCCAGCAGCCCCAAGGGAGAGACC.

Note on this clone: The read is 3 residues too short to cover the CDR3 end, so that end is filled in from the germline J gene. The V and J genes are TRBV7-8 and TRBJ1-1, with 9 bases lining up with TRBD1. Germline-derived CDR1 and CDR2 are SGHVS and FQNEAQ. Germline trimming cut 4 bases from V and 0 bases from J; bases unmatched to any gene: 9. CDR3 length: 17 amino acids. The CDR3 sequence: CASSSGQGSNMNTEAFF. The DNA read from the CDR3 is TGTGCCAGCAGCTCTGGACAGGGGAGTAACATGAACACTGAA.

A note on this clone: Read sequence stops 3 residues before the CDR3 end, and the germline J gene provides the missing end. The V call is TRBV7-9, the J call TRBJ1-1; tentative D call: TRBD1 (5 bases). Germline V gene sequence: CDR1 SEHNR, CDR2 FQNEAQ (reference sequence). Trimming left V 7 bases short and J 5 bases short, with 14 bases between. This CDR3 spans 13 amino acids. The part of the CDR3 DNA that was read is TGTGCCAGCATCCTCGGGGGAGATACTGAA. Translated, it gives CASILGGDTE. The full CDR3 protein reads CASILGGDTEAFF.

In the case of this clone: Read sequence stops 3 residues before the CDR3 end, and the germline J gene provides the missing end. The chain recombines TRBV7-2 with TRBJ2-2, with unresolved D. V was pared by 3 bases and J by 2 bases, with 7 bases between. CDR3 length: 14 residues. Per germline, CDR1 SGHTA and CDR2 FQGNSA. The CDR3 is CASSFYQNTGELFF. CDR3 DNA, as far as it was read: TGTGCCAGCAGCTTCTACCAAAACACCGGGGAG.

Comments on this clone: The read is 3 residues too short to cover the CDR3 end, so that end is filled in from the germline J gene. The chain recombines TRBV19 with TRBJ2-1; 10 bases are a match to TRBD2. CDR3 size: 17 residues. CDR1 and CDR2 (germline): LNHDA, SQIVND (reference sequence). V was pared by 2 bases and J by 0 bases, with 4 bases of the junction left unmatched. Here the CDR3 reads CASSISGRVSSYNEQFF. Incomplete CDR3 DNA: TGTGCCAGTAGTATAAGCGGGAGGGTTAGCTCCTACAATGAG.

As to this clone: The read is 3 residues too short to cover the CDR3 end, so that end is filled in from the germline J gene. V is TRBV6-2 or TRBV6-3 and J is TRBJ1-1; maybe TRBD1 (6 bases). CDR1 MNHEY and CDR2 SVGEGT come from the germline V gene. With 7 bases removed from V and 6 bases from J, the gap between germline ends came to 15 bases. The CDR3 runs to 13 residues. Partial CDR3 DNA: TGTGCCAGCACCTTGAACAGGGTGGCTGAA. As protein: CASTLNRVAE. The entire CDR3 is CASTLNRVAEAFF.

Concerning this clone: From the germline J gene comes the end of the CDR3, since the read stops 3 residues before it. The V and J genes are TRBV20-1 and TRBJ1-1, with TRBD1 matching 8 bases. Trimming took 8 bases from V and 1 from J; bases not matched to a gene: 12. The germline V gene encodes CDR1 DFQATT and CDR2 SNEGSKA (reference sequence). CDR3 length: 15 amino acids. The CDR3 DNA, read in part, is TGCAGTTCAGGGGGCGCTGGGGGAACGAACACTGAA. Translating gives CSSGGAGGTNTE. Given in full, the CDR3 is CSSGGAGGTNTEAFF.

In the case of this clone: The missing CDR3 end, 3 residues past where the read stops, is filled in from the germline J gene. The gene calls are TRBV20-1 and TRBJ1-2, with 7 bases matching TRBD1. Unmatched junction bases numbered 10, after V lost 2 bases and J lost 4 bases. CDR1 and CDR2 from the germline V gene are DFQATT and SNEGSKA (reference sequence). The length of the CDR3 is 15 residues. The DNA read from the CDR3 is TGCAGTGCTAGAAATACAGGGGCACTGGTCTATGGC. This translates into CSARNTGALVYG. The entire CDR3 protein is CSARNTGALVYGYTF.

As for this clone: The read ends 3 residues before the CDR3 terminus; that terminus is restored from the germline J gene. The V gene is TRBV2, the J gene TRBJ2-7; 7 nucleotides align to TRBD2. Germline CDR1 and CDR2: SNHLY and FYNNEI. CDR3 length equals 19 residues. J was trimmed by 2 bases and V by 3 bases; bases with no gene match: 19. The CDR3 loop reads CASSDMTERQGGEPYEQYF. Incomplete CDR3 DNA: TGTGCCAGCAGTGACATGACCGAGAGGCAGGGAGGGGAGCCCTACGAG.

On this clone: The CDR3 is cut off 3 residues early in the read; its end comes from the germline J gene. V and J are TRBV6-1 and TRBJ2-5; no clear D. The CDR3 totals 13 residues. The germline V and J ends were trimmed by 3 bases and 2 bases, with 7 bases remaining between them. Germline loops: CDR1 MNHNS, CDR2 SASEGT. The CDR3 reads CASSDVLQETQYF. The CDR3 DNA, read in part, is TGTGCCAGCAGTGATGTTCTACAAGAGACC.

As regards this clone: The CDR3 end falls 3 residues outside the read, so it is completed with the germline J gene. This sequence joins TRBV18 and TRBJ2-7; a weak D match, TRBD1 (5 bases). Trimming pared 4 bases from V and 6 bases from J, leaving 13 bases between. The CDR3 runs 13 residues. Germline loops: CDR1 KGHSH, CDR2 LQKENI. The DNA read from the CDR3 is TGTGCCAGCTCACTCAGGGTAGACGGCGAG. This codes for CASSLRVDGE. The full CDR3 protein is CASSLRVDGEQYF. Filled out from reference TRBV18 and TRBJ2-7, the complete variable domain reads NAGVMQNPRHLVRRRGQEARLRCSPMKGHSHVYWYRQLPEEGLKFMVYLQKENIIDESGMPKERFSAEFPKEGPSILRIQQVVRGDSAAYFCASSLRVDGEQYFGPGTRLTVT.

The CDR3 bases that were read are TGTGCCAGCAGCGCCGAGGGCAGGAATGAAAAA. Translating it yields CASSAEGRNEK. From start to end, the CDR3 is CASSAEGRNEKLFF. V is TRBV7-2 and J is TRBJ1-4; no clear D. The CDR3 end is not reached by the read, which stops 3 residues before it; the germline J gene fills it in. The CDR3 consists of 14 residues. CDR1 and CDR2 from the germline V gene are SGHTA and FQGNSA. Trimming shortened V by 5 bases and J by 5 bases, and 12 bases separated the two germline ends. Using reference TRBV7-2 and TRBJ1-4 for the parts outside the CDR3, the full variable domain is GAGVSQSPSNKVTEKGKDVELRCDPISGHTALYWYRQSLGQGLEFLIYFQGNSAPDKSGLPSDRFSAERTGGSVSTLTIQRTQQEDSAVYLCASSAEGRNEKLFFGSGTQLSVL.